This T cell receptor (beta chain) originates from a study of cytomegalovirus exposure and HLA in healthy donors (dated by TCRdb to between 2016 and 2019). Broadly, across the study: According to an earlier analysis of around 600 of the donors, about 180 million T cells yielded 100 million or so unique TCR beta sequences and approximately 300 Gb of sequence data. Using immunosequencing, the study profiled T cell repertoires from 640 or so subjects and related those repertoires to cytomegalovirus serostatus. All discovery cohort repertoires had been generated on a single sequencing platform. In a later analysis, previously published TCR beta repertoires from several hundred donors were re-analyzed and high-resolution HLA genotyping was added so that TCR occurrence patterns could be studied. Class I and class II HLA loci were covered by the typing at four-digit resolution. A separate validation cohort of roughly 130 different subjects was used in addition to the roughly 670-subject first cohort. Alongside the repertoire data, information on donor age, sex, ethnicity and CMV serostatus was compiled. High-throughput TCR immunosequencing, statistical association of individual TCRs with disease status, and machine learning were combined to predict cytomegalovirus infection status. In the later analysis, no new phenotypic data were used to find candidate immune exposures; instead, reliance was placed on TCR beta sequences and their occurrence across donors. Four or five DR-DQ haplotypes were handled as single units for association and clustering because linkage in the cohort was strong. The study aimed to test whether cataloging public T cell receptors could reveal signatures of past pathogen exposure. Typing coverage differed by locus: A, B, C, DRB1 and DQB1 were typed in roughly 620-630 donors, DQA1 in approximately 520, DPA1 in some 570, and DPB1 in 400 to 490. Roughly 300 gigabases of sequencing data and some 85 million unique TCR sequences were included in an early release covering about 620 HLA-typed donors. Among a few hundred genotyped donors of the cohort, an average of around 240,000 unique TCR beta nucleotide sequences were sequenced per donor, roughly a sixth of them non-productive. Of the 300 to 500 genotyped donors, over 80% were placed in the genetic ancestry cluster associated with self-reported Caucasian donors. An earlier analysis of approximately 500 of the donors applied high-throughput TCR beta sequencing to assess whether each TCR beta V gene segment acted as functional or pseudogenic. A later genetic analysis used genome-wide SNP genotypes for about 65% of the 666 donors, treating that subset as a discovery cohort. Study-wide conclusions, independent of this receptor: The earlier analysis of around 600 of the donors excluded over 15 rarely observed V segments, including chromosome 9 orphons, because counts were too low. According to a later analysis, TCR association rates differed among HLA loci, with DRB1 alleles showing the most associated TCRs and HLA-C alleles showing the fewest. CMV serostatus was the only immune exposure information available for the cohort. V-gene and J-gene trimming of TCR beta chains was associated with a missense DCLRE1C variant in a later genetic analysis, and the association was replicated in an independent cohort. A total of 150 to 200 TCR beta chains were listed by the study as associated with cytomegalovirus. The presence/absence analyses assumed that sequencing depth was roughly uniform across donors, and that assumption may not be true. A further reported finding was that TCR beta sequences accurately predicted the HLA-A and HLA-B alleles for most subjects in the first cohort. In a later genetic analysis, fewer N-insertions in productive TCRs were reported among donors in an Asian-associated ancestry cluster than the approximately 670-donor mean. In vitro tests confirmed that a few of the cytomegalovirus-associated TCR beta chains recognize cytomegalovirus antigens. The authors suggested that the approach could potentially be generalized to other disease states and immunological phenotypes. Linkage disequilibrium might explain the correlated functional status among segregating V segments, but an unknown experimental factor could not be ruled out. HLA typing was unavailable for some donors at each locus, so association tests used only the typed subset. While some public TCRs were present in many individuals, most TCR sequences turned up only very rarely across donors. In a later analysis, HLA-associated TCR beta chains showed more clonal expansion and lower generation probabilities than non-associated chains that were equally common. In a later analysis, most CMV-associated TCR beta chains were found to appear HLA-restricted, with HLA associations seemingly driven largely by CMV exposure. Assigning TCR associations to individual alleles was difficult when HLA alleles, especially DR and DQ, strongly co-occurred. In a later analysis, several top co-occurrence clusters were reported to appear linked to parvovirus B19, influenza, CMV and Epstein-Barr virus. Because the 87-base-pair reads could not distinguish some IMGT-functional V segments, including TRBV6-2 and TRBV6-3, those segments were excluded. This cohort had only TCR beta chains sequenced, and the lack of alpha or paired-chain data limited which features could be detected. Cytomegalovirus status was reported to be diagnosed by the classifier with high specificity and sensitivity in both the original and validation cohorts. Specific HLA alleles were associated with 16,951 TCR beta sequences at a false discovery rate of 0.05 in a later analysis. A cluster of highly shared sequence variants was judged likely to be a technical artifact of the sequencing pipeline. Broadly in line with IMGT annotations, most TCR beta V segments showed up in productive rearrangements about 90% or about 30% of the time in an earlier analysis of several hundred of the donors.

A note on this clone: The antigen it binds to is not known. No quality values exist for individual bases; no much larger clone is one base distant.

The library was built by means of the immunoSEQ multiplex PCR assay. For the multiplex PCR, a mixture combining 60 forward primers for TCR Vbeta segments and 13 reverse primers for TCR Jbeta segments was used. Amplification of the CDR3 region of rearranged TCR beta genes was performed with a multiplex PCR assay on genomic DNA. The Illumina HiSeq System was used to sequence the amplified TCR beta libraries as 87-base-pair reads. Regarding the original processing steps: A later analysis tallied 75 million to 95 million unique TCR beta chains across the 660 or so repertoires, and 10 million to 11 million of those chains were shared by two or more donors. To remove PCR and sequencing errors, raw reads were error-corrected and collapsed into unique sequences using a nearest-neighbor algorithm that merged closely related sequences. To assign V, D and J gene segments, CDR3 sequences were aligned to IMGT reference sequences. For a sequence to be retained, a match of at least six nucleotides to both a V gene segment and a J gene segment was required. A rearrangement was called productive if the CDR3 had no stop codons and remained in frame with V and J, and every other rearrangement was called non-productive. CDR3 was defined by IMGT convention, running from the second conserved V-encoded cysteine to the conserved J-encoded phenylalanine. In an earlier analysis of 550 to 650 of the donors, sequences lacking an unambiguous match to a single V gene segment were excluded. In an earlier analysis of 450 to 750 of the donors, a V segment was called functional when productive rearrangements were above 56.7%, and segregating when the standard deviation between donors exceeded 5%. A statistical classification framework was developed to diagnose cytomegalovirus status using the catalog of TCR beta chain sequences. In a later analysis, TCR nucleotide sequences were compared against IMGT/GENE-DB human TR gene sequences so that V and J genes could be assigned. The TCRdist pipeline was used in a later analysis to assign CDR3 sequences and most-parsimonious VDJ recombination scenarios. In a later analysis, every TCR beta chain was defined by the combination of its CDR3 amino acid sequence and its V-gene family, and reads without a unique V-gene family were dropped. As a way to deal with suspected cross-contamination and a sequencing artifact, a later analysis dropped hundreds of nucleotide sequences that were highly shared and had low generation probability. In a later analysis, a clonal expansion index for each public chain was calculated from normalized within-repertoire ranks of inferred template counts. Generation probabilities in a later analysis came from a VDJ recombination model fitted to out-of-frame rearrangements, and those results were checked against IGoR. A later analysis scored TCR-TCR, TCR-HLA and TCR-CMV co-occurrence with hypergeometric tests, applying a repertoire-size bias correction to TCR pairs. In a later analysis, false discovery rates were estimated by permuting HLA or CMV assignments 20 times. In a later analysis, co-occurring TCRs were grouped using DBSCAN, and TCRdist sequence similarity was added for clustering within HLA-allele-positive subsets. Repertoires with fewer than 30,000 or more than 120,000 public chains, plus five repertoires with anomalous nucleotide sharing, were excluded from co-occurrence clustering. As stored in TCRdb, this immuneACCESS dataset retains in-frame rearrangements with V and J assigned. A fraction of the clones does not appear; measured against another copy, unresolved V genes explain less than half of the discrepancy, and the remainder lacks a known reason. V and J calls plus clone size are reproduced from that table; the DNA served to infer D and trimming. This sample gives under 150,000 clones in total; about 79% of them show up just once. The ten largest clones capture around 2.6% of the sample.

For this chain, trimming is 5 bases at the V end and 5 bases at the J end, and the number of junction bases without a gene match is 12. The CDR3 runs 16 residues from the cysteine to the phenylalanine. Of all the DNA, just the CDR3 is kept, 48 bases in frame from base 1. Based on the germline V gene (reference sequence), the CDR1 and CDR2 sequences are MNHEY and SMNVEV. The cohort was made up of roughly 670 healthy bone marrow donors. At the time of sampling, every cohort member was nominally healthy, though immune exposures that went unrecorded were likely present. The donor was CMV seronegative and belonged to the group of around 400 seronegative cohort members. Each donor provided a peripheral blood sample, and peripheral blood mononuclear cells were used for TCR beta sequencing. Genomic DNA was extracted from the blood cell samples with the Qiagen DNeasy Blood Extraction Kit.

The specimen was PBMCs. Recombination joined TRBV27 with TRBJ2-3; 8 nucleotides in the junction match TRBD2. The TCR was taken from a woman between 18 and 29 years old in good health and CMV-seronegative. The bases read TGTGCCAGCAGTCCTTCTTCCGGGAGGGTAGGAGATACGCAGTATTTT. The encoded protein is CASSPSSGRVGDTQYF.